A selection of T cell receptor beta chains follows, all from one sample in a study of T cells in Graves' hyperthyroidism and ophthalmopathy. TCRdb called the multiplex PCR reads again in MiXCR, with one record for every CDR3 protein. This sample has some 210,000 distinct CDR3 sequences; under 20% occur once, and the top ten carry 50%. The sample consisted of blood. Receptors originate from a man aged 45-60 years with Graves' hyperthyroidism. CDR3s include the opening cysteine and the closing phenylalanine or tryptophan. D genes are given only for firm matches. Size is omitted from some rows. Given values are once, few, many or a class for expanded clones.

j_gene | v_gene | d_gene | abundance | CDR3nt | CDR3aa
TRBJ2-2 | TRBV7-8 | TRBD2 | many | TGTGCCAGCAGGGCGACTAGCGGGAGGGGGACCGGGGAGCTGTTTTTT | CASRATSGRGTGELFF
TRBJ1-5 | TRBV4-1 | . | . | TGCGCCAGCAGCCAAGAGGGCGGGGGACACTATCAGCCCCAGCATTTT | CASSQEGGGHYQPQHF
TRBJ2-5 | TRBV20-1 | TRBD2 | . | TGCAGTGCTAGAGATAATCGACGCGGGAGGGCCGAAGAGACCCAGTACTTC | CSARDNRRGRAEETQYF
TRBJ2-1 | TRBV27 | TRBD1 | . | TGTGCCAGCAGTTTATCCGAAGAGACAGGGGACACCTACAATGAGCAGTTCTTC | CASSLSEETGDTYNEQFF
TRBJ1-4 | TRBV5-1 | . | few | TGCGCCAGCAGAGACGGGACGGGGAATGAAAAACTGTTTTTT | CASRDGTGNEKLFF
TRBJ2-1 | TRBV11-2 | . | many | TGTGCCAGCAGCCTCATAACTGAGCAGTTCTTC | CASSLITEQFF
TRBJ2-7 | TRBV12-3/TRBV12-4 | . | many | TGTGCCAGCAGTTTTTTCTCAGGGTCATCTGGTGAGCAGTACTTC | CASSFFSGSSGEQYF
TRBJ2-7 | TRBV7-9 | . | . | TGTGCCAGCAGCCAGGGAAGTGGTGAGCAGTACTTC | CASSQGSGEQYF
TRBJ1-1 | TRBV19 | . | few | TGTGCCAGTAGTACGAGGGGGGTCCCTGAAGCTTTCTTT | CASSTRGVPEAFF
TRBJ2-7 | TRBV6-1 | . | many | TGTGCCAGCTCCCGACAGGACCCCTCCTACGAGCAGTACTTC | CASSRQDPSYEQYF
TRBJ2-7 | TRBV29-1 | . | few | TGCAGCGTTGAAGATCCTTCTATGAGCTCCTACGAGCAGTACTTC | CSVEDPSMSSYEQYF
TRBJ2-1 | TRBV20-1 | TRBD2 | . | TGCAGTGTGGGCGGGAGGGCCCGGGGTGAGCAGTTCTTC | CSVGGRARGEQFF
TRBJ1-2 | TRBV5-1 | . | many | TGCGCCAGCAGCTTGGGACTGACCTATGGCTACACCTTC | CASSLGLTYGYTF